A selection of T cell receptor beta chains follows, all from one sample in a study of blood T cell repertoires in COVID-19. Produced via immunoSEQ multiplex PCR; TCRdb's table is partial and in-frame only. Among approximately 250,000 clones listed, roughly 82% were seen once. Sequenced: peripheral blood. These receptor sequences come from a woman between 40 and 55 years old who had recovered from COVID-19. Both conserved end residues are part of each CDR3. The order of the fields is CDR3 DNA, CDR3 protein, clone size, J gene, D gene, V gene. A D gene is named only where the DNA matches it firmly. The size entry is marked missing in some rows and otherwise reads once, few, many or a size class.

CDR3nt: TGCGCCAGCAGCCAAAAGGACAGGGAGGACGATCAGCCCCAGCATTTT
CDR3aa: CASSQKDREDDQPQHF
abundance: NA
j_gene: TRBJ1-5
d_gene: TRBD1
v_gene: TRBV4-3

CDR3nt: TGTGCCAGCAGCGGGGCATCGGGGACAGGTGCCACTGAAGCTTTCTTT
CDR3aa: CASSGASGTGATEAFF
abundance: NA
j_gene: TRBJ1-1
d_gene: TRBD1
v_gene: TRBV5-4

CDR3nt: TGTGCCAGCAGTCCAAAGGGGGTTACCCAGTACTTC
CDR3aa: CASSPKGVTQYF
abundance: NA
j_gene: TRBJ2-5
d_gene: NA
v_gene: TRBV14

CDR3nt: TGCGCCAGCAGCTTTACTAGCGGGGCAGATACGCAGTATTTT
CDR3aa: CASSFTSGADTQYF
abundance: NA
j_gene: TRBJ2-3
d_gene: TRBD2
v_gene: TRBV5-1

CDR3nt: TGTGCCAGCAGTTTCGGGTCGCGGACTGAAGCTTTCTTT
CDR3aa: CASSFGSRTEAFF
abundance: NA
j_gene: TRBJ1-1
d_gene: NA
v_gene: TRBV12-3/TRBV12-4

CDR3nt: TGTGCCACTGAGATCTCGGGGTATAGCAATCAGCCCCAGCATTTT
CDR3aa: CATEISGYSNQPQHF
abundance: NA
j_gene: TRBJ1-5
d_gene: NA
v_gene: TRBV19

CDR3nt: TGCGCCAGCAGCTTGGAAAGGGGGACTGAAGCTTTCTTT
CDR3aa: CASSLERGTEAFF
abundance: once
j_gene: TRBJ1-1
d_gene: NA
v_gene: TRBV5-1

CDR3nt: TGCGCCAGCAGCCAAGATCAGGACACCGGGGAGCTGTTTTTT
CDR3aa: CASSQDQDTGELFF
abundance: few
j_gene: TRBJ2-2
d_gene: NA
v_gene: TRBV4-3

CDR3nt: TGTGCCAGCAACGGGGTGGGGGGCACTGAAGCTTTCTTT
CDR3aa: CASNGVGGTEAFF
abundance: once
j_gene: TRBJ1-1
d_gene: NA
v_gene: TRBV7-2

CDR3nt: TGTGCCAGCAGTCGTTCGGGGGTTGAGTCCTACGAGCAGTACTTC
CDR3aa: CASSRSGVESYEQYF
abundance: once
j_gene: TRBJ2-7
d_gene: NA
v_gene: TRBV28

CDR3nt: TGTGCCAGCAGCCGTGAGCGGGGGGGCGGGAATGAGCAGTTCTTC
CDR3aa: CASSRERGGGNEQFF
abundance: once
j_gene: TRBJ2-1
d_gene: TRBD2
v_gene: TRBV11-2

CDR3nt: TGTGCCAGCAGCTGGGACAGGGGTGTTGATACGCAGTATTTT
CDR3aa: CASSWDRGVDTQYF
abundance: NA
j_gene: TRBJ2-3
d_gene: TRBD1
v_gene: TRBV7-3

CDR3nt: TGCAGCGCGGGACAGCAAGAGACCCAGTACTTC
CDR3aa: CSAGQQETQYF
abundance: NA
j_gene: TRBJ2-5
d_gene: TRBD1
v_gene: TRBV29-1

CDR3nt: TGTGCCAGCAGCCCGGGACTAGCGGGGGCTACAGATACGCAGTATTTT
CDR3aa: CASSPGLAGATDTQYF
abundance: NA
j_gene: TRBJ2-3
d_gene: TRBD2
v_gene: TRBV11-3

CDR3nt: TGTGCCAGCAGCTTGACAGGATTCAACTATTTGAACACTGAAGCTTTCTTT
CDR3aa: CASSLTGFNYLNTEAFF
abundance: NA
j_gene: TRBJ1-1
d_gene: NA
v_gene: TRBV5-6

CDR3nt: TGTGCCAGCAGTAAACGGGACAGGGCATCCTATAATTCACCCCTCCACTTT
CDR3aa: CASSKRDRASYNSPLHF
abundance: NA
j_gene: TRBJ1-6
d_gene: NA
v_gene: TRBV21-1

CDR3nt: TGTGCCAGCAGTTACCACCTTGCGGGTTACGAGCAGTACTTC
CDR3aa: CASSYHLAGYEQYF
abundance: few
j_gene: TRBJ2-7
d_gene: NA
v_gene: TRBV6-5

CDR3nt: TGTGCCAGCAGCCAGGGACAGCTTCACGACTATGGCTACACCTTC
CDR3aa: CASSQGQLHDYGYTF
abundance: NA
j_gene: TRBJ1-2
d_gene: TRBD1
v_gene: TRBV4-2

CDR3nt: TGTGCCAGCAGCTCTGGTGGGGCTGGAGGAAACACCATATATTTT
CDR3aa: CASSSGGAGGNTIYF
abundance: NA
j_gene: TRBJ1-3
d_gene: NA
v_gene: TRBV7-2

CDR3nt: TGTGCCAGCAGGCCCGAAACCGGGACAGATAATAGCAATCAGCCCCAGCATTTT
CDR3aa: CASRPETGTDNSNQPQHF
abundance: NA
j_gene: TRBJ1-5
d_gene: TRBD1
v_gene: TRBV6-9

CDR3nt: TGTGCCAGCAGTTACCAGCGTCGGACTGAAGCTTTCTTT
CDR3aa: CASSYQRRTEAFF
abundance: NA
j_gene: TRBJ1-1
d_gene: NA
v_gene: TRBV6-2/TRBV6-3

CDR3nt: TGTGCCAGCAGTTATTCTTCGGACAGTTCGCAGTACTTC
CDR3aa: CASSYSSDSSQYF
abundance: NA
j_gene: TRBJ2-7
d_gene: NA
v_gene: TRBV7-9

CDR3nt: TGTGCCAGCAGCCGGACAGTGAACACTGAAGCTTTCTTT
CDR3aa: CASSRTVNTEAFF
abundance: NA
j_gene: TRBJ1-1
d_gene: NA
v_gene: TRBV12-3/TRBV12-4

CDR3nt: TGTGCCAGCAGCTCATCCGGGACTAGGGGATACAATGAGCAGTTCTTC
CDR3aa: CASSSSGTRGYNEQFF
abundance: few
j_gene: TRBJ2-1
d_gene: TRBD2
v_gene: TRBV5-4

CDR3nt: TGCAGCGTTGAAAACAAATTATACGAGCAGTACTTC
CDR3aa: CSVENKLYEQYF
abundance: NA
j_gene: TRBJ2-7
d_gene: NA
v_gene: TRBV29-1

CDR3nt: TGTGCCAGCAGTACAGGGTTTAATTCACCCCTCCACTTT
CDR3aa: CASSTGFNSPLHF
abundance: NA
j_gene: TRBJ1-6
d_gene: NA
v_gene: TRBV11-1

CDR3nt: TGTGCCAGCAGCTTGGACAGGGATCAGCCCCAGCATTTT
CDR3aa: CASSLDRDQPQHF
abundance: NA
j_gene: TRBJ1-5
d_gene: NA
v_gene: TRBV5-6

CDR3nt: TGCGCCAGCAGCGGTCAGGGGCAGGAGACCCAGTACTTC
CDR3aa: CASSGQGQETQYF
abundance: NA
j_gene: TRBJ2-5
d_gene: NA
v_gene: TRBV5-1

CDR3nt: TGTGCCAGCAGCCAACAGGGGTCGGCTGAAGCTTTCTTT
CDR3aa: CASSQQGSAEAFF
abundance: NA
j_gene: TRBJ1-1
d_gene: TRBD1
v_gene: TRBV28

CDR3nt: TGTGCCAGCAGTGCCCCGGGGTCGGAGACCCAGTACTTC
CDR3aa: CASSAPGSETQYF
abundance: NA
j_gene: TRBJ2-5
d_gene: NA
v_gene: TRBV25-1

CDR3nt: TGCGCCAGCAGCCTTAAAGAGGGATTCTCCTACGAGCAGTACTTC
CDR3aa: CASSLKEGFSYEQYF
abundance: NA
j_gene: TRBJ2-7
d_gene: NA
v_gene: TRBV4-1

CDR3nt: TGTGCCAGCACTACAGGGGGCGAGGGCACCGGGGAGCTGTTTTTT
CDR3aa: CASTTGGEGTGELFF
abundance: NA
j_gene: TRBJ2-2
d_gene: TRBD1
v_gene: TRBV3-1/TRBV3-2

CDR3nt: TGTGCCGGCACGGCGGGGGGCGTGTATAATTCACCCCTCCACTTT
CDR3aa: CAGTAGGVYNSPLHF
abundance: NA
j_gene: TRBJ1-6
d_gene: NA
v_gene: TRBV2

CDR3nt: TGTGCCAGCAGCCCCCAAGGGACAGGGGTATACACCTTC
CDR3aa: CASSPQGTGVYTF
abundance: NA
j_gene: TRBJ1-2
d_gene: TRBD1
v_gene: TRBV5-6

CDR3nt: TGTGCCAGCAGTTACTCTGGGGCTCAGCTGAACACTGAAGCTTTCTTT
CDR3aa: CASSYSGAQLNTEAFF
abundance: NA
j_gene: TRBJ1-1
d_gene: NA
v_gene: TRBV6-5

CDR3nt: TGCGCCAGCAGCCAAGAAGCAATCCCGTCCGGGGAGCTGTTTTTT
CDR3aa: CASSQEAIPSGELFF
abundance: NA
j_gene: TRBJ2-2
d_gene: NA
v_gene: TRBV4-3

CDR3nt: TGTGCCAGCAGCCTGACAGGCGTCACTGAAGCTTTCTTT
CDR3aa: CASSLTGVTEAFF
abundance: NA
j_gene: TRBJ1-1
d_gene: NA
v_gene: TRBV11-2

CDR3nt: TGTGCCAGCAGTCCGACAGGGCCCCTTGGCACAGATACGCAGTATTTT
CDR3aa: CASSPTGPLGTDTQYF
abundance: NA
j_gene: TRBJ2-3
d_gene: TRBD1
v_gene: TRBV6-6

CDR3nt: TGTGCCAGCAGCTACGGACAGGCGAACACTGAAGCTTTCTTT
CDR3aa: CASSYGQANTEAFF
abundance: NA
j_gene: TRBJ1-1
d_gene: TRBD1
v_gene: TRBV5-4

CDR3nt: TGTGCCAGCAGCCCCGGACTAGCGGGGGGGATTTTAACAGATACGCAGTATTTT
CDR3aa: CASSPGLAGGILTDTQYF
abundance: NA
j_gene: TRBJ2-3
d_gene: TRBD2
v_gene: TRBV7-6

CDR3nt: TGCGCCAGCAGCATGGGACAGGGAGGTGGCTACACCTTC
CDR3aa: CASSMGQGGGYTF
abundance: NA
j_gene: TRBJ1-2
d_gene: TRBD1
v_gene: TRBV5-1

CDR3nt: TGTGCCAGCAGCCCTAGGGACAGAGGGTGGGAGCAGTACTTC
CDR3aa: CASSPRDRGWEQYF
abundance: NA
j_gene: TRBJ2-7
d_gene: TRBD1
v_gene: TRBV7-9

CDR3nt: TGTGCCAGCAGGAATAGCGGGGGAGAGACCCAGTACTTC
CDR3aa: CASRNSGGETQYF
abundance: NA
j_gene: TRBJ2-5
d_gene: TRBD2
v_gene: TRBV12-3/TRBV12-4

CDR3nt: TGCGCCAGCAGCAGACAGGGGATGAGTGAAAAACTGTTTTTT
CDR3aa: CASSRQGMSEKLFF
abundance: NA
j_gene: TRBJ1-4
d_gene: TRBD1
v_gene: TRBV5-1

CDR3nt: TGTGCCAGCAGTTTAGAAATAGCGGGGGCGTTCTTC
CDR3aa: CASSLEIAGAFF
abundance: once
j_gene: TRBJ2-1
d_gene: TRBD2
v_gene: TRBV12-3/TRBV12-4

CDR3nt: TGTGCCAGCAGCTTGTCAGGGGGCACTGAAGCTTTCTTT
CDR3aa: CASSLSGGTEAFF
abundance: few
j_gene: TRBJ1-1
d_gene: TRBD1
v_gene: TRBV7-3

CDR3nt: TGTGCCAGTAGTTCAGGTAACGAGCAGTACTTC
CDR3aa: CASSSGNEQYF
abundance: NA
j_gene: TRBJ2-7
d_gene: NA
v_gene: TRBV19

CDR3nt: TGTGCCAGCAGCCTTGTTGGCAATCAGCCCCAGCATTTT
CDR3aa: CASSLVGNQPQHF
abundance: NA
j_gene: TRBJ1-5
d_gene: NA
v_gene: TRBV11-2

CDR3nt: TGCGCCAGCAGCCAATTCTTACCTACCGGGTCCTTTAATGAAAAACTGTTTTTT
CDR3aa: CASSQFLPTGSFNEKLFF
abundance: NA
j_gene: TRBJ1-4
d_gene: NA
v_gene: TRBV4-3

CDR3nt: TGTGCCAGCAGCCTAGGAGTCCAGGGCAGAGGTGAGCAGTTCTTC
CDR3aa: CASSLGVQGRGEQFF
abundance: NA
j_gene: TRBJ2-1
d_gene: NA
v_gene: TRBV7-3